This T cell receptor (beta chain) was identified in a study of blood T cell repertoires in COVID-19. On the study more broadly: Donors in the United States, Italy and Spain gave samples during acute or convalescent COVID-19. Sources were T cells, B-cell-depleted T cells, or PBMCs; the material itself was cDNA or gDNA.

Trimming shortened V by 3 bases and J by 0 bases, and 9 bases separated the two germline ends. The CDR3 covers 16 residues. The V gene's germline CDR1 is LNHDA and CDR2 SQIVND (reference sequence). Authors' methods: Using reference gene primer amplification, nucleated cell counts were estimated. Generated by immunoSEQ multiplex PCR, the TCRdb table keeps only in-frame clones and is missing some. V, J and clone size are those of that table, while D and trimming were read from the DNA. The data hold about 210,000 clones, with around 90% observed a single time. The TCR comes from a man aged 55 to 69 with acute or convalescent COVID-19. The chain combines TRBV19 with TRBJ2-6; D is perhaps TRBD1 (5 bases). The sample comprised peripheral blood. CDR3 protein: CASSMDTYSGANVLTF. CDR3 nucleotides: TGTGCCAGTAGTATGGACACATACTCTGGGGCCAACGTCCTGACTTTC. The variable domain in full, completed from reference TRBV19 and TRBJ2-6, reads DGGITQSPKYLFRKEGQNVTLSCEQNLNHDAMYWYRQDPGQGLRLIYYSQIVNDFQKGDIAEGYSVSREKKESFPLTVTSAQKNPTAFYLCASSMDTYSGANVLTFGAGSRLTVL.